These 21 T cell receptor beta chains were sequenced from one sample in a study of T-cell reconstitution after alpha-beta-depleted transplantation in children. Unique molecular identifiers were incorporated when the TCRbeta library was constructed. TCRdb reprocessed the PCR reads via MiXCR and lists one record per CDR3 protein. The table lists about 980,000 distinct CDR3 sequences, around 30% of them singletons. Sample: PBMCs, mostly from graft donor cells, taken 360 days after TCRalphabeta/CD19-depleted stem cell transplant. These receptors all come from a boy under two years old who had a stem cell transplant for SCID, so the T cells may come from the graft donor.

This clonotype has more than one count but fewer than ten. Here the CDR3 reads CAARAGNTGELFF. The CDR3 DNA follows: TGTGCCGCGCGCGCGGGGAACACCGGGGAGCTGTTTTTT. This chain uses TRBV2 with TRBJ2-2, with D possibly being TRBD2 (5 bases). The V end lost 11 bases, the J end lost 1 base, and 11 bases lay between the germline ends. CDR3 length equals 13 residues. Germline V gene lookup returns CDR1 SNHLY and CDR2 FYNNEI.

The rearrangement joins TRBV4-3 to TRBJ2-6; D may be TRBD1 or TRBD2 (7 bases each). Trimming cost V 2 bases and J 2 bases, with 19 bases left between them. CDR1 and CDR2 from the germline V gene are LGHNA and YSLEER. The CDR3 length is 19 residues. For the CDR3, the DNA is TGCGCCAGCAGCCAATTATTATCAGGGGGGGGACCTGGGGCCAACGTCCTGACTTTC. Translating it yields CASSQLLSGGGPGANVLTF.

The chain's CDR3 is CASSVEASGRYYEQYF. DNA for the CDR3: TGTGCCAGCAGCGTAGAGGCTAGCGGGAGATACTACGAGCAGTACTTC. V is TRBV9 and J is TRBJ2-7, with 10 bases that match TRBD2. The CDR3 is made up of 16 amino acids. CDR1 is SGDLS, CDR2 YYNGEE, per germline. V trimming: 0 bases; J trimming: 3 bases; junction bases outside the gene matches: 6.

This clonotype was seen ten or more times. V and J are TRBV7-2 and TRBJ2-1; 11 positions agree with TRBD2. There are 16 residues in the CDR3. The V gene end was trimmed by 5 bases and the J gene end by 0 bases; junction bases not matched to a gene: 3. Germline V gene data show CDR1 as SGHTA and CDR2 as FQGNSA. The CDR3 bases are TGTGCCAGCAGCAGGGGACTAGCGGTCTCCTACAATGAGCAGTTCTTC. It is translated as CASSRGLAVSYNEQFF.

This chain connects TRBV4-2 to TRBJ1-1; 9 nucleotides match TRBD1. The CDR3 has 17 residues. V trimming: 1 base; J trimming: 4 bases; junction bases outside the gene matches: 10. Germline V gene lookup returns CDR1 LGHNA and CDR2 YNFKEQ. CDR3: CASSQVTTPGQGTEAFF. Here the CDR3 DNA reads TGTGCCAGCAGCCAAGTTACAACACCGGGACAGGGCACTGAAGCTTTCTTT.

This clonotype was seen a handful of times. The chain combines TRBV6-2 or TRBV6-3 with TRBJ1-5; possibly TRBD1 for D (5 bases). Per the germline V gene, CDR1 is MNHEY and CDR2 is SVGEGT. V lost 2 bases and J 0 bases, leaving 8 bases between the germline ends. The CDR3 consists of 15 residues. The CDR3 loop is CASSYAGGSNQPQHF. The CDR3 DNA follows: TGTGCCAGCAGTTACGCCGGGGGTAGCAATCAGCCCCAGCATTTT.

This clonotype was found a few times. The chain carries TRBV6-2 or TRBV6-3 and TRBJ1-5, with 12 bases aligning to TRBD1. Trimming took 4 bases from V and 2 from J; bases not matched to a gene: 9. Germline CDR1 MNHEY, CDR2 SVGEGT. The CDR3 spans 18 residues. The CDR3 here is CASSFRDRGQRGNQPQHF. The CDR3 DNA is TGTGCCAGCAGTTTCCGGGACAGGGGGCAAAGGGGCAATCAGCCCCAGCATTTT.

CDR3 in amino acids: CASSFLWVNSPLHF. DNA for the CDR3: TGTGCCAGCAGTTTTCTGTGGGTTAATTCACCCCTCCACTTT. The chain employs TRBV28 and TRBJ1-6, with D unresolved. With 3 bases removed from V and 6 bases from J, the gap between germline ends came to 9 bases. The germline CDR1 and CDR2 sequences are MDHEN and SYDVKM. This CDR3 spans 14 amino acids.

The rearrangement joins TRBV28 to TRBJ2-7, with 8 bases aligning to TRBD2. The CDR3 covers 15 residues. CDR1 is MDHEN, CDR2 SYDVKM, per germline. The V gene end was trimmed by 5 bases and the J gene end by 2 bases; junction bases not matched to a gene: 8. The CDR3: CASSVPGLVTYEQYF. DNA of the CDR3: TGTGCCAGCAGTGTACCGGGACTAGTAACCTACGAGCAGTACTTC.

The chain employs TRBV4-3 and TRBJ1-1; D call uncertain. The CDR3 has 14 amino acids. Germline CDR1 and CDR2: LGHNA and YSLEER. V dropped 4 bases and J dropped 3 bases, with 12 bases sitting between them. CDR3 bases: TGCGCCAGCAGCCTAAAAACAACCGACACTGAAGCTTTCTTT. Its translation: CASSLKTTDTEAFF.

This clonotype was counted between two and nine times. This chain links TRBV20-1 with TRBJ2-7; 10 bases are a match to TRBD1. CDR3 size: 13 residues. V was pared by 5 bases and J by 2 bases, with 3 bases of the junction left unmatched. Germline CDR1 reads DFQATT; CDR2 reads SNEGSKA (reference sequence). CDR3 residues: CSALGTGAYEQYF. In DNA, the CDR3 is TGCAGTGCTCTCGGGACAGGGGCCTACGAGCAGTACTTC.

The DNA for the CDR3 is TGTGCCAGCAGTGTCCTAGCGGTAGACACAGATACGCAGTATTTT. Protein: CASSVLAVDTDTQYF. The V call is TRBV6-1, the J call TRBJ2-3, with 7 bases aligning to TRBD2. Trimming removed 4 bases from V and 2 bases from J; junction bases left unmatched: 6. CDR1 and CDR2 (germline): MNHNS, SASEGT. This CDR3 has 15 amino acids.

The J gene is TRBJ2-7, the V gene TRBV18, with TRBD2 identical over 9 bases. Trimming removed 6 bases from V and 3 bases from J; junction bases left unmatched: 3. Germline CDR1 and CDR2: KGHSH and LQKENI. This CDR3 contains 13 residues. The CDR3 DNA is TGTGCCAGCTCCCCAGCGGGGGGCTACGAGCAGTACTTC. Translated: CASSPAGGYEQYF.

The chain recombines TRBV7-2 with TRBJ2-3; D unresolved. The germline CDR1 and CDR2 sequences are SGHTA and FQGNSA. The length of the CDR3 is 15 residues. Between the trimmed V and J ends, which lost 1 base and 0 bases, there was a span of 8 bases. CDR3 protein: CASSLGVFSTDTQYF. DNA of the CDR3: TGTGCCAGCAGCTTAGGGGTTTTTAGCACAGATACGCAGTATTTT.

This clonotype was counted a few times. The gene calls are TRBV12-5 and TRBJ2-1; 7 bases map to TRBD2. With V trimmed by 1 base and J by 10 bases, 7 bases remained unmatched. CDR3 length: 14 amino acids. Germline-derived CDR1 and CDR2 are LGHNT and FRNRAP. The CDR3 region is CASGLEPELAEQFF. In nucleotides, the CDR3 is TGTGCTAGTGGTTTGGAACCGGAACTAGCGGAGCAGTTCTTC.

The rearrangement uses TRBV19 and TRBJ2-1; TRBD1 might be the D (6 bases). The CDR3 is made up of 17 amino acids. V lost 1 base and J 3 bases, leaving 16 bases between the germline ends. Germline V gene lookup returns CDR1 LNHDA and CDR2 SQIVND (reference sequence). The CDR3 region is CASSIVRRTGFYNEQFF. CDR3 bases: TGTGCCAGTAGTATAGTGAGGAGAACAGGGTTCTACAATGAGCAGTTCTTC.

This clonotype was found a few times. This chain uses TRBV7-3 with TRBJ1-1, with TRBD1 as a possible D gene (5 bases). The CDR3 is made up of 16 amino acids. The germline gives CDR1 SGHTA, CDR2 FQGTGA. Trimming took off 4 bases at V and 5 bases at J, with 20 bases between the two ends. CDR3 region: CASSSGHLGFQTEAFF. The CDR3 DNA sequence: TGTGCCAGCAGCTCTGGACATCTGGGTTTCCAAACTGAAGCTTTCTTT.

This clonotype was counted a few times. The CDR3 sequence: CSVEESDETAYEQYF. The CDR3 DNA sequence: TGCAGCGTTGAAGAGAGCGACGAAACGGCCTACGAGCAGTACTTC. V and J are TRBV29-1 and TRBJ2-7, with D unclear. Germline CDR1 is SQVTM and CDR2 is ANQGSEA. V lost 0 bases, J lost 2 bases, and 14 bases lay in between. The CDR3 contains 15 residues.

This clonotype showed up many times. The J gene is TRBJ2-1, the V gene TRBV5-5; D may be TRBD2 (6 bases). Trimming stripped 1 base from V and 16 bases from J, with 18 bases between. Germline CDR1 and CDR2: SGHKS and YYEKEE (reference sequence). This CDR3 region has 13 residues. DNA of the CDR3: TGTGCCAGCAGCTTGTATGAGTGGACTATTGTATTCTTC. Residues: CASSLYEWTIVFF.

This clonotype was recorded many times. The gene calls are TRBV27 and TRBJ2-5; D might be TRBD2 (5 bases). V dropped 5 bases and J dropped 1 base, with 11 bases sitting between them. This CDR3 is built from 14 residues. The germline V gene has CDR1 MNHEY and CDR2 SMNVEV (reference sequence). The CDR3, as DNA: TGTGCCAGCAGTCCCGGACTGTTCCAAGAGACCCAGTACTTC. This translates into CASSPGLFQETQYF.

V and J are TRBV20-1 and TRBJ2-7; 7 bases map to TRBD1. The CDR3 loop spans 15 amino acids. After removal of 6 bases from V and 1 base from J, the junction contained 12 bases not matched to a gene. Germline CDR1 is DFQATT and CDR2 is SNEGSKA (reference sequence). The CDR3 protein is CSASPGQRMSYEQYF. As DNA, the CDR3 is TGCAGTGCAAGCCCGGGACAGAGGATGTCCTACGAGCAGTACTTC.